This TCR beta chain emerged from a study of T cells in Graves' hyperthyroidism and ophthalmopathy. Using RNA transcripts as the source, TCR beta CDR3 regions were amplified. In the first-round RT-PCR of the TCR CDR3, the HTBI primer set was used. Using its own MiXCR run on the multiplex PCR reads, TCRdb lists one record per CDR3 protein. Among about half a million distinct CDR3 sequences, 22% were seen once, and the ten largest hold roughly 49%. Deletions cut 3 bases from V and 6 bases from J, with 12 bases between. Germline lookup yields CDR1 DFQATT and CDR2 SNEGSKA (reference sequence). The CDR3 length is 12 residues.

The chain employs TRBV20-1 and TRBJ2-7, with D unresolved. This sequence originates from a woman aged 65 to 85 with Graves' ophthalmopathy. What was sequenced was blood. In DNA, the CDR3 is TGCAGTGCTAGCCCCGGCCGGGTCGAGCAGTACTTC. Its protein is CSASPGRVEQYF.